Listed below are T cell receptor beta chains from one sample, sequenced in a study of CD8 T cells in ankylosing spondylitis. One entry per CDR3 protein, called by TCRdb with MiXCR from the 5' RACE reads. The repertoire has about 240,000 distinct CDR3 sequences, roughly a tenth of them found once; the top ten carry less than 3%. Sequencing input: blood, either unsorted or a sorted T cell fraction (not recorded which). The receptors here all came from a male donor with ankylosing spondylitis or in good health (not recorded which). The CDR3 runs from the conserved cysteine through the conserved F or W. A D gene is named only where the DNA matches it firmly. Not all rows give a size; the values are once, few, many and, for expanded clones, a class.

>-|TRBJ2-2|TRBD2|TRBV7-2
CASSFLAGGNGELFF
TGTGCCAGCAGCTTTTTAGCGGGGGGGAACGGGGAGCTGTTTTTT
>many|TRBJ2-7|-|TRBV28
CASSLWDKTYEQYF
TGTGCCAGCAGTTTATGGGACAAAACCTACGAGCAGTACTTC
>-|TRBJ1-4|-|TRBV18
CASSVREPATNEKLFF
TGTGCCAGCTCAGTCAGAGAACCCGCTACTAATGAAAAACTGTTTTTT
>-|TRBJ1-5|-|TRBV20-1
CSARDSGDRQPQHF
TGCAGTGCTAGAGATTCGGGGGATAGGCAGCCCCAGCATTTT
>many|TRBJ1-2|-|TRBV20-1
CSAGAGINYGYTF
TGCAGTGCCGGAGCGGGGATTAACTATGGCTACACCTTC
>many|TRBJ1-2|-|TRBV10-3
CAISAEEGDYYGYTF
TGTGCCATCAGTGCCGAGGAGGGAGACTACTATGGCTACACCTTC
>many|TRBJ2-6|-|TRBV5-1
CASSEVARSGANVLTF
TGCGCCAGCAGCGAGGTGGCCCGGTCTGGGGCCAACGTCCTGACTTTC
>many|TRBJ2-3|-|TRBV20-1
CSASGGRDTQYF
TGCAGTGCTAGCGGGGGGCGAGATACGCAGTATTTT
>-|TRBJ2-1|-|TRBV29-1
CSVGDWGDEQFF
TGCAGCGTGGGGGACTGGGGGGATGAGCAGTTCTTC
>few|TRBJ2-1|-|TRBV11-3
CASSLGGQSYNEQFF
TGTGCCAGCAGCTTAGGAGGACAGTCCTACAATGAGCAGTTCTTC
>many|TRBJ2-2|-|TRBV12-3/TRBV12-4
CASSFLTGRPGELFF
TGTGCCAGCAGTTTTCTGACAGGGAGGCCCGGGGAGCTGTTTTTT
>many|TRBJ2-1|-|TRBV5-1
CASSQDPSGDEQFF
TGCGCCAGCAGCCAGGACCCTTCCGGGGATGAGCAGTTCTTC
>-|TRBJ1-4|TRBD1|TRBV25-1
CASSDGTGWTNEKLFF
TGTGCCAGCAGTGATGGGACAGGGTGGACTAATGAAAAACTGTTTTTT
>many|TRBJ1-4|-|TRBV5-1
CASSTSTNEKLFF
TGCGCCAGCTCTACTTCGACTAATGAAAAACTGTTTTTT
>many|TRBJ2-5|-|TRBV20-1
CSASHQETQYF
TGCAGTGCTAGCCACCAAGAGACCCAGTACTTC
>many|TRBJ1-1|-|TRBV12-3/TRBV12-4
CASSLLVGGGNTEAFF
TGTGCCAGCAGTTTACTAGTCGGGGGCGGGAACACTGAAGCTTTCTTT
>many|TRBJ2-1|-|TRBV9
CASSVAGIDNEQFF
TGTGCCAGCAGCGTGGCGGGAATTGACAATGAGCAGTTCTTC
>many|TRBJ2-5|TRBD2|TRBV3-1
CASSQVLAGEETQYF
TGTGCCAGCAGCCAAGTATTAGCGGGAGAAGAGACCCAGTACTTC
>many|TRBJ2-1|-|TRBV5-6
CASSPLYNEQFF
TGTGCCAGCAGCCCTCTCTACAATGAGCAGTTCTTC
>many|TRBJ1-4|TRBD1|TRBV20-1
CSARDLRGPTNEKLFF
TGCAGTGCTAGAGATCTGAGGGGGCCAACTAATGAAAAACTGTTTTTT
>many|TRBJ2-2|TRBD2|TRBV27
CASSQGLAGHRAGELFF
TGTGCCAGCAGTCAGGGACTAGCGGGCCACAGGGCCGGGGAGCTGTTTTTT
>few|TRBJ2-1|TRBD2|TRBV6-2/TRBV6-3
CASISGGAGHNEQFF
TGTGCCAGCATTAGCGGGGGAGCGGGCCACAATGAGCAGTTCTTC
>many|TRBJ2-4|TRBD1|TRBV29-1
CSILTPQGAAKNIQYF
TGCAGCATCCTCACCCCCCAGGGGGCAGCCAAAAACATTCAGTACTTC